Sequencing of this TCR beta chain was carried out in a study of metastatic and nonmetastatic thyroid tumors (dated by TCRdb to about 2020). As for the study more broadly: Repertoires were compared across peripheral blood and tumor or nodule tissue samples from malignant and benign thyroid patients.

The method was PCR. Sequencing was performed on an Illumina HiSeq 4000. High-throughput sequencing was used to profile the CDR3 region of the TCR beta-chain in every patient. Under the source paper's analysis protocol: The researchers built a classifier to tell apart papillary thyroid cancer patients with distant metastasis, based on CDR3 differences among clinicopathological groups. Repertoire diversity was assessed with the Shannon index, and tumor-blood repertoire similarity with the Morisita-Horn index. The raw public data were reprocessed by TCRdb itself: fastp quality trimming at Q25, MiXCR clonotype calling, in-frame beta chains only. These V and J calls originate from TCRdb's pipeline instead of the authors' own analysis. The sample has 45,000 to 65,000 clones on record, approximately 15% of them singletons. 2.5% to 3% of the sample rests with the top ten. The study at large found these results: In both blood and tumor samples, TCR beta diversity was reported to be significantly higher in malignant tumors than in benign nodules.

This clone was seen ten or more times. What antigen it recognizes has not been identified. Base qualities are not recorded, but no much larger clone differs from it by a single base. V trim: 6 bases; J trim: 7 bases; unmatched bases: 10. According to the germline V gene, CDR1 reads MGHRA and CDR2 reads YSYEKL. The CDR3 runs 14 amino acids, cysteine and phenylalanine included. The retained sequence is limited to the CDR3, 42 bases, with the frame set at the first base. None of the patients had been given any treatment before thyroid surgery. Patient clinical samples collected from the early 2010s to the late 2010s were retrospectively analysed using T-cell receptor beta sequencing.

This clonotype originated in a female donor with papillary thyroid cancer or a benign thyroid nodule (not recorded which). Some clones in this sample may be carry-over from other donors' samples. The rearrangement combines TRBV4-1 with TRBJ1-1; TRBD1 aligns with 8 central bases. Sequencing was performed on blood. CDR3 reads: CASSRTGRSVEAFF. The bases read TGCGCCAGCAGTCGGACAGGGAGGTCGGTTGAAGCTTTCTTT.